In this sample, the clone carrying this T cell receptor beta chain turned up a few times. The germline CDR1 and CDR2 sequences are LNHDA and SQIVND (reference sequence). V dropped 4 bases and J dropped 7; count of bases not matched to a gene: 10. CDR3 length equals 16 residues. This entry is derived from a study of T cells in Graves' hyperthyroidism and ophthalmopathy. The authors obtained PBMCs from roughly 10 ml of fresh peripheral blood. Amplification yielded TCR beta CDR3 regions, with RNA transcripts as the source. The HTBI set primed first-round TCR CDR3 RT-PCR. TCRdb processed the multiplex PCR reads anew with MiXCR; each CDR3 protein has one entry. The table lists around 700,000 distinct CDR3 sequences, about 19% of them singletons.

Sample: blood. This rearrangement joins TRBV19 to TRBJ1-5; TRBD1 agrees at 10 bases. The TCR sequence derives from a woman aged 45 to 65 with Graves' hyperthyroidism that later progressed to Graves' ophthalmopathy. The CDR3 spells CASSTRGQGTGQPQHF. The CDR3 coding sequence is TGTGCCAGTAGTACCCGGGGACAGGGGACGGGCCAGCCCCAGCATTTT.